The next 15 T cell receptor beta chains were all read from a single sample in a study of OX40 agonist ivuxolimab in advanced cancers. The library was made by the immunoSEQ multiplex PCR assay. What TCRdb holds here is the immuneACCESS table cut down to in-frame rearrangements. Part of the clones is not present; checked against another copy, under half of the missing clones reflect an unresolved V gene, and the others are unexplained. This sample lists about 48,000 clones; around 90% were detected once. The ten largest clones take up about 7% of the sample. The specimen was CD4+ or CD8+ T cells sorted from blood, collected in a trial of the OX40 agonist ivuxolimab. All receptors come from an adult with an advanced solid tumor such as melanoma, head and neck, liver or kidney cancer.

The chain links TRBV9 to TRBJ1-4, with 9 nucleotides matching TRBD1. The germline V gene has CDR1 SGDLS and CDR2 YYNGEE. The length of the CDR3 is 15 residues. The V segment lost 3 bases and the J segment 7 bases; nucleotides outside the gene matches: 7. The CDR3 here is CASSGGTGLGEKLFF. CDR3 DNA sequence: TGTGCCAGCAGCGGGGGGACAGGGCTGGGTGAAAAACTGTTTTTT.

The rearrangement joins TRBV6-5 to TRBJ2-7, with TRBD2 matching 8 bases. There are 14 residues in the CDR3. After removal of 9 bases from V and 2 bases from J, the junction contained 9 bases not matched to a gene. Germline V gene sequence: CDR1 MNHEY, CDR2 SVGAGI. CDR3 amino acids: CASSRRGATYEQYV. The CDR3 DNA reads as TGTGCCAGTAGCCGGCGGGGGGCGACCTACGAGCAGTACGTC.

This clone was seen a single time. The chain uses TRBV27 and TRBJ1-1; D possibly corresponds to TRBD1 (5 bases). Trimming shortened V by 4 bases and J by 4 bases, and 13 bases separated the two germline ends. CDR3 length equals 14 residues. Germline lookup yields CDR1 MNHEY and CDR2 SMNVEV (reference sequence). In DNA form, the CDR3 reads TGTGCCAGCAGTTCTGCGCAGGGATTCACTGAAGCTTTCTTT. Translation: CASSSAQGFTEAFF.

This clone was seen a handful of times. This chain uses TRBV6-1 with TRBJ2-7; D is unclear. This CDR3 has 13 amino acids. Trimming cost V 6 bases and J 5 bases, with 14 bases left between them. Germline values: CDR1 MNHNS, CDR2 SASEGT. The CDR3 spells CASSPDSPHEQYV. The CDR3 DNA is TGTGCCAGCAGCCCCGACTCACCCCACGAGCAGTACGTC.

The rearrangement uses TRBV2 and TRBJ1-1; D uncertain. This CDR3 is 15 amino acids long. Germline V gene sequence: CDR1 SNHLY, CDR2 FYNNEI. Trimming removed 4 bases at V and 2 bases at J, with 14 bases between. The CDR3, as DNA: TGTGCCAGCAGTGTCCTAAGCTCACCTAACACTGAAGCTTTCTTT. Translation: CASSVLSSPNTEAFF. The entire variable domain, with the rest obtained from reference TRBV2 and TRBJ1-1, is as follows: EPEVTQTPSHQVTQMGQEVILRCVPISNHLYFYWYRQILGQKVEFLVSFYNNEISEKSEIFDDQFSVERPDGSNFTLKIRSTKLEDSAMYFCASSVLSSPNTEAFFGQGTRLTVV.

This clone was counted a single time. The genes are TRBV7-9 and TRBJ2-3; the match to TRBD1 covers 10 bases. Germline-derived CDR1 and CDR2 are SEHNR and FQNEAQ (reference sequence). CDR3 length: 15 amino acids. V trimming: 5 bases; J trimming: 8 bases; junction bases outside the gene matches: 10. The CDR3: CASSARQGAAPTQYF. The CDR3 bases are TGTGCCAGCAGCGCCAGACAGGGGGCAGCCCCTACGCAGTATTTT.

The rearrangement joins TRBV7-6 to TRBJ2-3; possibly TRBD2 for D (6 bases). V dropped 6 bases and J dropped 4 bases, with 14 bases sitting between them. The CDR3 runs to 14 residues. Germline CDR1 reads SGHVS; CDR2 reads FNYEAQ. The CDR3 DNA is TGTGCCAGCAGGGGATCCGGGACTGCAGATACGCAGTATTTT. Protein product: CASRGSGTADTQYF.

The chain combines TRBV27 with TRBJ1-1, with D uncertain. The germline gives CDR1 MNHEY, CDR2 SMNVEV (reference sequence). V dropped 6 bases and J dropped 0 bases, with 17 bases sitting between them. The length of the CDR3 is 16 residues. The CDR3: CASSQEVGLMNTEAFF. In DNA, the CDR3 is TGTGCCAGCAGCCAAGAAGTCGGGCTCATGAACACTGAAGCTTTCTTT.

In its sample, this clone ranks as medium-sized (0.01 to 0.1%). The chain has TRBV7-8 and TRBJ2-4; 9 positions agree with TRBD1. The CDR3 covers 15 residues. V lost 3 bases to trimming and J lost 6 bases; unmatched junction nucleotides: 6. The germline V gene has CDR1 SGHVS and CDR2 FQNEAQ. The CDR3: CASSFSTGGGNIQYF. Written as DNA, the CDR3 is TGTGCCAGCAGCTTCTCAACAGGGGGCGGAAACATTCAGTACTTC.

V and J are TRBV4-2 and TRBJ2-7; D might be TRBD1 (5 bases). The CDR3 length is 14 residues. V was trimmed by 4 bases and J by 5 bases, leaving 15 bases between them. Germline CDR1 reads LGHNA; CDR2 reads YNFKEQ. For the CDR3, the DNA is TGTGCCAGCAGCCCCATGCAGGGCAACGACGAGCAGTACTTC. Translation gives CASSPMQGNDEQYF.

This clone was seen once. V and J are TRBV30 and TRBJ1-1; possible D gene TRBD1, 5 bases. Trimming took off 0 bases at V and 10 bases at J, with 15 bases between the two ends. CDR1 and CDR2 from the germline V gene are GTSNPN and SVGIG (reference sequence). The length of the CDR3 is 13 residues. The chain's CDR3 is CAWSVVGMGGAFF. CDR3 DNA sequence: TGTGCCTGGAGTGTAGTTGGTATGGGGGGAGCTTTCTTT.

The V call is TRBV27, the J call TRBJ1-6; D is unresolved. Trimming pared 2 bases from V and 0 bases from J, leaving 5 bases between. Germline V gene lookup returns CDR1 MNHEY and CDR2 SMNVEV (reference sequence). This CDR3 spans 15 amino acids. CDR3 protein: CASSLGGSYNSPLHF. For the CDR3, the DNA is TGTGCCAGCAGTTTAGGTGGCTCCTATAATTCACCCCTCCACTTT.

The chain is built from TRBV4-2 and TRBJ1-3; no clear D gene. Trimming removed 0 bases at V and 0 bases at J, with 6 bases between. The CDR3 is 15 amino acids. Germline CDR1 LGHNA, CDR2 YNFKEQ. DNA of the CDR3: TGTGCCAGCAGCCAAGACAGCTACTCTGGAAACACCATATATTTT. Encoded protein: CASSQDSYSGNTIYF.

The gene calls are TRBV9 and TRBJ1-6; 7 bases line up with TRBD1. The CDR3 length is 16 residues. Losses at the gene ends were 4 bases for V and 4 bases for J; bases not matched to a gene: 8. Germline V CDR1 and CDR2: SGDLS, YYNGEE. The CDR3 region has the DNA TGTGCCAGCAGCCCAGGGGACAGCAAGTATAATTCACCCCTCCACTTT. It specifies CASSPGDSKYNSPLHF.

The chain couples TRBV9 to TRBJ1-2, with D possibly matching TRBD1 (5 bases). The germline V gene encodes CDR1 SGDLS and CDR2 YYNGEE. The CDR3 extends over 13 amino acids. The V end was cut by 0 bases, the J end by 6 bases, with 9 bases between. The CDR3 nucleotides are TGTGCCAGCAGCGTAGCCTCGGGGGATGGCTACACCTTC. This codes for CASSVASGDGYTF.